These T cell receptor beta chains were read from a single sample in a study of T-cell memory formation after mild COVID-19. TCRdb recomputed calls from the 5' RACE reads with MiXCR, one row per CDR3 protein. The table lists 530,000 or so distinct CDR3 sequences, roughly a sixth of them singletons. Sequencing was carried out using PBMCs or a T cell subset sorted from them (not recorded which). The receptors derive from an adult woman who had mild COVID-19 (a few samples of this study predate the infection). Cell type and time point are not known. Both conserved end residues are part of each CDR3. Fields, in order: CDR3 length, clone size, J gene, D gene, V gene, CDR3 DNA, CDR3 protein. A D gene is named only where the DNA matches it firmly. A clone size is listed for some rows: how often the clone was seen (once, few, many), or a class if it is expanded.

len: 14
abundance: few
j_gene: TRBJ2-7
d_gene: TRBD2
v_gene: TRBV9
CDR3nt: TGTGCCAGCAGCGGACGGGAGGGCCCCTACGAGCAGTACTTC
CDR3aa: CASSGREGPYEQYF

len: 16
abundance: NA
j_gene: TRBJ2-1
d_gene: TRBD1
v_gene: TRBV7-8
CDR3nt: TGTGCCAGCAGCTTCTCCGGGACAGGGGGCTTAGATGAGCAGTTCTTC
CDR3aa: CASSFSGTGGLDEQFF

len: 15
abundance: NA
j_gene: TRBJ1-5
d_gene: TRBD1
v_gene: TRBV19
CDR3nt: TGTGCCAGTAGTATTGGACAGGCCGGCAATCAGCCCCAGCATTTT
CDR3aa: CASSIGQAGNQPQHF

len: 15
abundance: many
j_gene: TRBJ2-1
d_gene: NA
v_gene: TRBV7-9
CDR3nt: TGTGCCAGCAGCTTAGGGCCAGGATCCTACAATGAGCAGTTCTTC
CDR3aa: CASSLGPGSYNEQFF

len: 17
abundance: many
j_gene: TRBJ2-3
d_gene: TRBD2
v_gene: TRBV24-1
CDR3nt: TGTGCCACCAGTGAGCAAACTAGCGGGAGGACCACAGATACGCAGTATTTT
CDR3aa: CATSEQTSGRTTDTQYF

len: 12
abundance: many
j_gene: TRBJ1-1
d_gene: NA
v_gene: TRBV5-1
CDR3nt: TGCGCCAGCAGGGGACAGAACACTGAAGCTTTCTTT
CDR3aa: CASRGQNTEAFF

len: 15
abundance: few
j_gene: TRBJ2-2
d_gene: TRBD2
v_gene: TRBV5-1
CDR3nt: TGCGCCAGCAACCTGCGGGGGGGGAACACCGGGGAGCTGTTTTTT
CDR3aa: CASNLRGGNTGELFF

len: 13
abundance: few
j_gene: TRBJ1-5
d_gene: NA
v_gene: TRBV29-1
CDR3nt: TGCAGCGTTGAAACGGATAGCAATCAGCCCCAGCATTTT
CDR3aa: CSVETDSNQPQHF

len: 18
abundance: NA
j_gene: TRBJ2-2
d_gene: TRBD1
v_gene: TRBV19
CDR3nt: TGTGCCACCTCACCGTATGCCGGGACAGGGGCTCTCACCGGGGAGCTGTTTTTT
CDR3aa: CATSPYAGTGALTGELFF

len: 22
abundance: NA
j_gene: TRBJ2-3
d_gene: TRBD2
v_gene: TRBV2
CDR3nt: TGTGCCAGCAGTGAAGGGGGACCGGGACTAGCGGGAGGTCCCAGCACCACAGATACGCAGTATTTT
CDR3aa: CASSEGGPGLAGGPSTTDTQYF

len: 17
abundance: NA
j_gene: TRBJ2-1
d_gene: NA
v_gene: TRBV12-3/TRBV12-4
CDR3nt: TGTGCCAGCAGTTTAGCGGGCAAGCTTATACTGTACAATGAGCAGTTCTTC
CDR3aa: CASSLAGKLILYNEQFF

len: 16
abundance: few
j_gene: TRBJ1-2
d_gene: NA
v_gene: TRBV29-1
CDR3nt: TGCAGCGTTGAACATTTTGGGAAGGGTTTACGCTATGGCTACACCTTC
CDR3aa: CSVEHFGKGLRYGYTF

len: 14
abundance: NA
j_gene: TRBJ2-1
d_gene: TRBD2
v_gene: TRBV6-2/TRBV6-3
CDR3nt: TGTGCCAGCAGATCTAGCGGGGGGGCCTTTGAGCAGTTCTTC
CDR3aa: CASRSSGGAFEQFF

len: 17
abundance: few
j_gene: TRBJ2-3
d_gene: NA
v_gene: TRBV15
CDR3nt: TGTGCCACCAGCAGGGATTCAGGGATGCGATCCACAGATACGCAGTATTTT
CDR3aa: CATSRDSGMRSTDTQYF

len: 16
abundance: many
j_gene: TRBJ2-2
d_gene: TRBD2
v_gene: TRBV7-8
CDR3nt: TGTGCCAGCAGCCGACTAGCGGGAGGGTACACCGGGGAGCTGTTTTTT
CDR3aa: CASSRLAGGYTGELFF

len: 15
abundance: NA
j_gene: TRBJ2-3
d_gene: TRBD2
v_gene: TRBV6-5
CDR3nt: TGTGCCAGCAGTACCGGGGGGAGTAGCACAGATACGCAGTATTTT
CDR3aa: CASSTGGSSTDTQYF

len: 14
abundance: few
j_gene: TRBJ2-5
d_gene: TRBD2
v_gene: TRBV20-1
CDR3nt: TGCAGTGCTAGAGTAGCGGGGAGCCAAGAGACCCAGTACTTC
CDR3aa: CSARVAGSQETQYF

len: 16
abundance: NA
j_gene: TRBJ1-3
d_gene: NA
v_gene: TRBV11-2
CDR3nt: TGTGCCAGCAGCTTAACGGTGCCCCGCTCTGGAAACACCATATATTTT
CDR3aa: CASSLTVPRSGNTIYF

len: 11
abundance: NA
j_gene: TRBJ1-6
d_gene: NA
v_gene: TRBV5-1
CDR3nt: TGCGCCAGCAGCTTGGAGGGGTCCCTCCACTTT
CDR3aa: CASSLEGSLHF

len: 14
abundance: NA
j_gene: TRBJ2-1
d_gene: NA
v_gene: TRBV29-1
CDR3nt: TGCAGCGTTTACTTTGGGGGCTCCTACAATGAGCAGTTCTTC
CDR3aa: CSVYFGGSYNEQFF

len: 16
abundance: few
j_gene: TRBJ2-1
d_gene: TRBD2
v_gene: TRBV14
CDR3nt: TGTGCCAGCAGCTTAGCGGGGAGGAGGTCCTACAATGAGCAGTTCTTC
CDR3aa: CASSLAGRRSYNEQFF

len: 15
abundance: NA
j_gene: TRBJ1-1
d_gene: TRBD1
v_gene: TRBV7-3
CDR3nt: TGTGCCAGCAGCTTAAGAGGGGGCGATAACACTGAAGCTTTCTTT
CDR3aa: CASSLRGGDNTEAFF

len: 14
abundance: NA
j_gene: TRBJ1-3
d_gene: NA
v_gene: TRBV28
CDR3nt: TGTGCCAGCACTCTATATGGACGTGGAAACACCATATATTTT
CDR3aa: CASTLYGRGNTIYF

len: 12
abundance: NA
j_gene: TRBJ2-3
d_gene: NA
v_gene: TRBV5-6
CDR3nt: TGTGCCAGCTCCACCCAGGGACATACGCAGTATTTT
CDR3aa: CASSTQGHTQYF

len: 17
abundance: NA
j_gene: TRBJ2-1
d_gene: TRBD2
v_gene: TRBV4-1
CDR3nt: TGCGCCAGCAGCCAAGATCATCGACTAGCGGTCTACAATGAGCAGTTCTTC
CDR3aa: CASSQDHRLAVYNEQFF

len: 11
abundance: few
j_gene: TRBJ2-5
d_gene: NA
v_gene: TRBV30
CDR3nt: TGTGCCTGGAGTTCCCAAGAGACCCAGTACTTC
CDR3aa: CAWSSQETQYF

len: 15
abundance: few
j_gene: TRBJ2-3
d_gene: NA
v_gene: TRBV14
CDR3nt: TGTGCCAGCAGCCATACAGGGGAGGTAACTGATACGCAGTATTTT
CDR3aa: CASSHTGEVTDTQYF

len: 13
abundance: NA
j_gene: TRBJ1-2
d_gene: NA
v_gene: TRBV5-1
CDR3nt: TGCGCCAGCAGCTTGGCGGCAGGCGTTGGCTACACCTTC
CDR3aa: CASSLAAGVGYTF

len: 12
abundance: NA
j_gene: TRBJ2-1
d_gene: NA
v_gene: TRBV5-4
CDR3nt: TGTGCCAGCAGCTTGATAGATAATGAGCAGTTCTTC
CDR3aa: CASSLIDNEQFF

len: 16
abundance: few
j_gene: TRBJ1-1
d_gene: TRBD1
v_gene: TRBV5-1
CDR3nt: TGCGCCAGCAGCTTAGGAGGGGGCATTATGAACACTGAAGCTTTCTTT
CDR3aa: CASSLGGGIMNTEAFF

len: 14
abundance: many
j_gene: TRBJ2-7
d_gene: TRBD2
v_gene: TRBV2
CDR3nt: TGTGCCAGCAGCGGACTAGCGGGAGTCTCCGAGCAGTACTTC
CDR3aa: CASSGLAGVSEQYF

len: 17
abundance: NA
j_gene: TRBJ2-7
d_gene: TRBD2
v_gene: TRBV10-3
CDR3nt: TGTGCCATCAGTGTGGAGGGACTAGCGGGAGGGACCTACGAGCAGTACTTC
CDR3aa: CAISVEGLAGGTYEQYF

len: 15
abundance: NA
j_gene: TRBJ2-3
d_gene: NA
v_gene: TRBV7-2
CDR3nt: TGTGCCAGCAGCTTAGCCACAGCATGGCCGGATACGCAGTATTTT
CDR3aa: CASSLATAWPDTQYF

len: 14
abundance: few
j_gene: TRBJ2-1
d_gene: NA
v_gene: TRBV30
CDR3nt: TGTGCCTGGAGTGTACTGCTTTCCCAAAATGAGCAGTTCTTC
CDR3aa: CAWSVLLSQNEQFF

len: 14
abundance: few
j_gene: TRBJ2-3
d_gene: NA
v_gene: TRBV12-3/TRBV12-4
CDR3nt: TGTGCCAGCAGTTTCGGGCAGGGGCCAGATACGCAGTATTTT
CDR3aa: CASSFGQGPDTQYF

len: 12
abundance: NA
j_gene: TRBJ2-7
d_gene: NA
v_gene: TRBV3-1
CDR3nt: TGTGCCAGCAGCCAATACTCTTGGGAGCAGTACTTC
CDR3aa: CASSQYSWEQYF

len: 15
abundance: NA
j_gene: TRBJ2-1
d_gene: NA
v_gene: TRBV7-8
CDR3nt: TGTGCCAGCAGCTCGGGACTTCAATCCTACAATGAGCAGTTCTTC
CDR3aa: CASSSGLQSYNEQFF

len: 18
abundance: NA
j_gene: TRBJ2-1
d_gene: TRBD2
v_gene: TRBV5-8
CDR3nt: TGTGCCAGCAGCCTGGGACTAGCGGGAGTTTCCTCCTACAATGAGCAGTTCTTC
CDR3aa: CASSLGLAGVSSYNEQFF

len: 16
abundance: few
j_gene: TRBJ2-7
d_gene: TRBD2
v_gene: TRBV10-3
CDR3nt: TGTGCCATCAGTGAGCCTCGGGAGGGAAGCTCCTACGAGCAGTACTTC
CDR3aa: CAISEPREGSSYEQYF

len: 18
abundance: few
j_gene: TRBJ2-6
d_gene: NA
v_gene: TRBV24-1
CDR3nt: TGTGCCACCAGTGATGCCGGCAGGGGCGGATCTGGGGCCAACGTCCTGACTTTC
CDR3aa: CATSDAGRGGSGANVLTF

len: 14
abundance: few
j_gene: TRBJ1-2
d_gene: TRBD1
v_gene: TRBV5-1
CDR3nt: TGCGCCAGCAGCTTGGAAACAGGGGCCAATGGCTACACCTTC
CDR3aa: CASSLETGANGYTF

len: 15
abundance: few
j_gene: TRBJ1-1
d_gene: TRBD1
v_gene: TRBV12-3/TRBV12-4
CDR3nt: TGTGCCAGCAGTCCAACAGGGGGCGGGAACACTGAAGCTTTCTTT
CDR3aa: CASSPTGGGNTEAFF

len: 16
abundance: NA
j_gene: TRBJ2-1
d_gene: TRBD2
v_gene: TRBV5-5
CDR3nt: TGTGCCAGCAGCTTGGAGACTAGCGGGGGGGCCTATGAGCAGTTCTTC
CDR3aa: CASSLETSGGAYEQFF

len: 15
abundance: few
j_gene: TRBJ2-5
d_gene: NA
v_gene: TRBV11-1
CDR3nt: TGTGCCAGCAGCGCCCTGCAGGGGACGGGAGAGACCCAGTACTTC
CDR3aa: CASSALQGTGETQYF

len: 14
abundance: NA
j_gene: TRBJ2-7
d_gene: NA
v_gene: TRBV14
CDR3nt: TGTGCCAGCAGCCAAAGCCCACGGGGGTACGAGCAGTACTTC
CDR3aa: CASSQSPRGYEQYF

len: 15
abundance: NA
j_gene: TRBJ1-1
d_gene: NA
v_gene: TRBV4-3
CDR3nt: TGCGCCAGCAGCCAGGTCGACAGGACGAACACTGAAGCTTTCTTT
CDR3aa: CASSQVDRTNTEAFF

len: 15
abundance: NA
j_gene: TRBJ1-2
d_gene: NA
v_gene: TRBV7-2
CDR3nt: TGTGCCACCTACCGTTTTCGGGGGCCGGACTATGGCTACACCTTC
CDR3aa: CATYRFRGPDYGYTF

len: 15
abundance: NA
j_gene: TRBJ1-1
d_gene: NA
v_gene: TRBV4-1
CDR3nt: TGCGCCAGCAGCCAAGAGGAGGGCGGCTGGATCGAAGCTTTCTTT
CDR3aa: CASSQEEGGWIEAFF

len: 15
abundance: NA
j_gene: TRBJ2-3
d_gene: NA
v_gene: TRBV7-6
CDR3nt: TGTGCCAGCAGCTTACATGCCTCCCGAGCGGATACGCAGTATTTT
CDR3aa: CASSLHASRADTQYF

len: 14
abundance: few
j_gene: TRBJ1-1
d_gene: NA
v_gene: TRBV15
CDR3nt: TGTGCCACCAGCAGAGATCCATCGAACACTGAAGCTTTCTTT
CDR3aa: CATSRDPSNTEAFF

len: 14
abundance: NA
j_gene: TRBJ2-5
d_gene: NA
v_gene: TRBV27
CDR3nt: TGTGCCAGCAGTTGGGGGGACGCTAAAGAGACCCAGTACTTC
CDR3aa: CASSWGDAKETQYF

len: 13
abundance: NA
j_gene: TRBJ2-7
d_gene: NA
v_gene: TRBV20-1
CDR3nt: TGCAGTGCCCCGCCCGGACCTGAATACGAGCAGTACTTC
CDR3aa: CSAPPGPEYEQYF

len: 12
abundance: few
j_gene: TRBJ2-5
d_gene: NA
v_gene: TRBV6-1
CDR3nt: TGTGCCAGCAGAGACGCCCGCGGGACCCAGTACTTC
CDR3aa: CASRDARGTQYF

len: 13
abundance: NA
j_gene: TRBJ1-5
d_gene: NA
v_gene: TRBV7-9
CDR3nt: TGTGCCAGCAGCTTACATAGCAATCAGCCCCAGCATTTT
CDR3aa: CASSLHSNQPQHF

len: 11
abundance: few
j_gene: TRBJ2-7
d_gene: TRBD1
v_gene: TRBV20-1
CDR3nt: TGCAGTGCTAGAGAGATGGGACAGGGTTTGTTC
CDR3aa: CSAREMGQGLF

len: 17
abundance: NA
j_gene: TRBJ2-2
d_gene: TRBD1
v_gene: TRBV11-2
CDR3nt: TGTGCCAGCAGCTCCGGGACAGGGGGTTCGAACACCGGGGAGCTGTTTTTT
CDR3aa: CASSSGTGGSNTGELFF

len: 16
abundance: NA
j_gene: TRBJ1-4
d_gene: NA
v_gene: TRBV4-3
CDR3nt: TGCGCCAGCAGCCAGATTTCCCGGAAAGGGGAGGAAAAACTGTTTTTT
CDR3aa: CASSQISRKGEEKLFF

len: 17
abundance: few
j_gene: TRBJ2-1
d_gene: TRBD2
v_gene: TRBV11-1
CDR3nt: TGTGCCAGCAGCTTCTTGGGGGGGGGTAGCTCCTACAATGAGCAGTTCTTC
CDR3aa: CASSFLGGGSSYNEQFF

len: 16
abundance: NA
j_gene: TRBJ1-2
d_gene: TRBD1
v_gene: TRBV7-9
CDR3nt: TGTGCCAGCAGCTTAGGTCCCGGGACAGGAGCCTATGGCTACACCTTC
CDR3aa: CASSLGPGTGAYGYTF